These T cell receptor beta chains were read from a single sample in a study of shared T cell receptors in the human thymus. The protocol was immunoSEQ multiplex PCR, while the TCRdb copy is restricted to in-frame clones and leaves out a portion. The sample includes about 380,000 clones, roughly 94% of them seen just once. Sequencing was performed on thymocytes. The source is a human donor. Both conserved end residues are trimmed from each CDR3. The D gene is left open where the match is weak. Clone size appears in some rows only: once, few, many, or a class for an expanded clone.

ASKHNRGRDTEAF,-,TRBV27,TRBD1,TRBJ1-1
ASSFHPFGANTGELF,-,TRBV7-2,-,TRBJ2-2
SVEEPRGETHPETQY,-,TRBV29-1,TRBD2,TRBJ2-5
ASRPLTSRDRDYGYT,-,TRBV27,TRBD1,TRBJ1-2
ASSRWLAGGTDTQY,-,TRBV5-1,TRBD2,TRBJ2-3
ASSPPGYTDTQY,-,TRBV10-1,-,TRBJ2-3
AWSVGTTGSIVEEKLF,once,TRBV30,TRBD1,TRBJ1-4
ASRAGELGDEQF,-,TRBV4-3,TRBD2,TRBJ2-1
ASSSAGGGRNEQF,-,TRBV6-5,TRBD2,TRBJ2-1
ASSPPRAGVTGELF,once,TRBV18,TRBD2,TRBJ2-2
ASRRSRGYEQY,-,TRBV19,-,TRBJ2-7
AWTSGRANTGELF,once,TRBV30,TRBD2,TRBJ2-2
ASSPNGPKYQETQY,-,TRBV11-2,-,TRBJ2-5
ASSFGTSGTYEQY,-,TRBV5-6,TRBD2,TRBJ2-7
ATSSSSARLPPPVDEKLF,-,TRBV15,-,TRBJ1-4